This T cell receptor (beta chain) is from a study of blood T cell repertoires in COVID-19. The data were produced by immunoSEQ multiplex PCR, yet TCRdb's version contains in-frame clones alone and is incomplete. The table lists more than 95,000 clones, 74% of them singletons. Germline V gene data show CDR1 as MGHRA and CDR2 as YSYEKL. The CDR3 runs 16 residues. After removal of 2 bases from V and 5 bases from J, the junction contained 5 bases not matched to a gene. This clone showed up just a few times. The receptor was derived from an elderly man with COVID-19, enrolled during active disease. Sequenced sample: peripheral blood. The chain carries TRBV4-1 and TRBJ2-7; 14 bases fit TRBD2. The CDR3 DNA follows: TGCGCCAGCAGCCAACCGGGACTAGCGGGAGTCCACGAGCAGTACTTC. Translation: CASSQPGLAGVHEQYF.